The 8 T cell receptor beta chains presented below share a single source sample, sequenced in a study of T cell responses to AZD1222 COVID-19 vaccine. Sequencing used immunoSEQ multiplex PCR; TCRdb keeps in-frame clones, though not all of them. The sample has tens of thousands of clones; roughly 88% are singletons. The specimen comprised peripheral blood, sampled 28 days after the second AZD1222 dose. Source of these receptors: an adult who received the AZD1222 COVID-19 vaccine.

DNA of the CDR3: TGTGCCAGCAGCCTTCGGACAGATAATTCACCCCTCCACTTT. It codes for CASSLRTDNSPLHF. The genes are TRBV7-9 and TRBJ1-6; D possibly corresponds to TRBD1 (6 bases). CDR3 length equals 14 residues. Trimming shortened V by 5 bases and J by 5 bases, and 10 bases separated the two germline ends. Germline values: CDR1 SEHNR, CDR2 FQNEAQ (reference sequence).

The CDR3 bases are TGTGCCAGCAGAGGACAGGGAATGACTGAAGCTTTCTTT. Protein: CASRGQGMTEAFF. The gene calls are TRBV2 and TRBJ1-1; 8 bases agree with TRBD1. The CDR3 length is 13 residues. Germline V gene data show CDR1 as SNHLY and CDR2 as FYNNEI. Trimming cost V 6 bases and J 5 bases; bases outside gene matches: 5.

The chain joins TRBV5-5 to TRBJ1-3; no clear D gene. The ends were cut back, 6 bases at V and 2 bases at J, with 18 bases in the middle. CDR3 length: 16 amino acids. The germline gives CDR1 SGHKS, CDR2 YYEKEE (reference sequence). In nucleotides, the CDR3 is TGTGCCAGCACACCCTCTGGCCTGGGCACTGGAAACACCATATATTTT. Protein sequence: CASTPSGLGTGNTIYF.

This clone was observed a single time. CDR3 bases: TGTGCCAGCAGTGAATGGTTAGGGAGAGGCCAGCCCCAGCATTTT. Its translation: CASSEWLGRGQPQHF. The chain combines TRBV6-1 with TRBJ1-5; D unclear. This CDR3 is 15 amino acids long. V gave up 2 bases and J gave up 7 bases, with 15 bases separating them. CDR1 MNHNS and CDR2 SASEGT come from the germline V gene.

This sequence joins TRBV4-1 and TRBJ2-4, with D tentatively TRBD1 or TRBD2 (5 bases each). The CDR3 runs 15 residues. The germline gives CDR1 MGHRA, CDR2 YSYEKL. Trimming removed 0 bases from V and 9 bases from J, with 15 bases in between. The CDR3 loop is CASSQDPGTEGIQYF. The CDR3 nucleotides are TGCGCCAGCAGCCAAGATCCGGGGACCGAAGGCATTCAGTACTTC.

V gene TRBV7-2 combines with J gene TRBJ2-1, with 12 bases fitting TRBD2. V shed 4 bases and J 6 bases; nucleotides not matched to a gene: 13. Germline V gene lookup returns CDR1 SGHTA and CDR2 FQGNSA. CDR3 length equals 18 residues. CDR3 bases: TGTGCCAGCAGCTCGAGGACTAGCGGGGCTCTCAGGGGCAATGAGCAGTTCTTC. Translating gives CASSSRTSGALRGNEQFF.

This rearrangement joins TRBV14 to TRBJ1-1; D gene uncertain. CDR1 SGHDN and CDR2 FVKESK come from the germline V gene. The V gene lost 0 bases and the J gene lost 8 bases, with 13 bases spanning the gap. CDR3 length: 14 amino acids. The CDR3 region has the DNA TGTGCCAGCAGCCAAGAGTGGGCAGGAGCCGAAGCTTTCTTT. Amino acid sequence: CASSQEWAGAEAFF.

The chain employs TRBV5-6 and TRBJ2-3; D ambiguous. V dropped 0 bases and J dropped 2 bases, with 10 bases sitting between them. The CDR3 totals 15 residues. Germline V lookup: CDR1 SGHDT, CDR2 YYEEEE. CDR3 residues: CASSLALSLTDTQYF. The CDR3 coding sequence is TGTGCCAGCAGCTTGGCCTTATCACTCACAGATACGCAGTATTTT.